A single sample gave rise to the 21 T cell receptor beta chains below, sequenced in a study of blood T cells in healthy people across ages. Primed by a sample-barcoded 5' primer and a J-beta primer mix, a second PCR proceeded for roughly 7 to 11 cycles. TCRdb independently ran MiXCR on the 5' RACE reads; one entry per CDR3 protein. This sample has around 1,600,000 distinct CDR3 sequences, with less than 45% found just once. The sample taken for sequencing was blood. The receptor set was obtained from a woman between 18 and 29 years old in good health.

This clonotype came up a few times. V is TRBV6-5 and J is TRBJ1-4; no clear D. Germline V CDR1 and CDR2: MNHEY, SVGAGI. The CDR3 is made up of 15 amino acids. V dropped 5 bases and J dropped 7 bases, with 17 bases sitting between them. CDR3 nucleotide sequence: TGTGCCAGCAGTCACCAGGCGTCATGGGGTGAAAAACTGTTTTTT. Translated, it gives CASSHQASWGEKLFF.

This chain joins TRBV28 and TRBJ1-1; D remains unclear. Germline-derived CDR1 and CDR2 are MDHEN and SYDVKM. The CDR3 extends over 12 amino acids. V shed 6 bases and J shed 6 bases, with 11 bases lying between them. CDR3 DNA: TGTGCCAGCAGCCGTATGAGGCCTGAAGCTTTCTTT. Its protein is CASSRMRPEAFF.

This chain uses TRBV20-1 with TRBJ2-3; D possibly corresponds to TRBD2 (5 bases). Trimming shortened V by 0 bases and J by 0 bases, and 13 bases separated the two germline ends. The length of the CDR3 is 16 residues. CDR1 and CDR2 (germline): DFQATT, SNEGSKA (reference sequence). The CDR3 protein is CSARDKVASSTDTQYF. The CDR3 nucleotides read TGCAGTGCTAGAGATAAGGTAGCGTCTAGCACAGATACGCAGTATTTT.

The chain links TRBV7-2 to TRBJ2-5; D is unclear. The J call may be in error: the DNA end matches TRBJ2-1 better. CDR1 SGHTA and CDR2 FQGNSA come from the germline V gene. The CDR3 runs to 14 residues. CDR3 sequence reads: CASSQSRAQETQFF. The CDR3 nucleotides read TGTGCCAGCAGCCAATCCCGGGCCCAAGAGACCCAGTTCTTC.

J is TRBJ1-5 and V is TRBV7-8, with TRBD1 matching over 9 bases. Germline lookup yields CDR1 SGHVS and CDR2 FQNEAQ. This CDR3 has 14 amino acids. The ends lost 5 bases at V and 5 bases at J; junction bases unmatched: 4. The CDR3, as DNA: TGTGCCAGCAGCGTCCGGACAGGGGATCAGCCCCAGCATTTT. It translates to CASSVRTGDQPQHF.

This chain uses TRBV6-1 with TRBJ1-1; tentatively, D is TRBD1 (6 bases). Germline CDR1 is MNHNS and CDR2 is SASEGT. The ends were cut back, 8 bases at V and 3 bases at J, with 10 bases in the middle. CDR3 length equals 12 residues. For the CDR3, the DNA is TGTGCCAGCGAGGGGGGGGACACTGAAGCTTTCTTT. Protein: CASEGGDTEAFF.

This chain uses TRBV27 with TRBJ2-7; no clear D. The CDR3 contains 14 residues. V was pared by 5 bases and J by 1 base, with 12 bases between. Germline-derived CDR1 and CDR2 are MNHEY and SMNVEV (reference sequence). CDR3 nucleotide sequence: TGTGCCAGCAGTGACCTAGGCCCTTCCTACGAGCAGTACTTC. Amino acid sequence: CASSDLGPSYEQYF.

This chain links TRBV6-1 with TRBJ2-1, with a possible D match to TRBD1 (5 bases). The CDR3 extends over 13 amino acids. Looked up from germline, CDR1 is MNHNS and CDR2 is SASEGT. V was cut by 5 bases and J by 9 bases, with 14 bases left in between. The CDR3 DNA sequence: TGTGCCAGCAGTCCTATAGGGGTGGGTGAGCAGTTCTTC. It translates to CASSPIGVGEQFF.

The V gene is TRBV4-1, the J gene TRBJ2-7; no reliable D call. Trimming shortened V by 0 bases and J by 2 bases, and 11 bases separated the two germline ends. Germline V CDR1 and CDR2: MGHRA, YSYEKL. CDR3 size: 15 residues. CDR3 nucleotide sequence: TGCGCCAGCAGCCAAGACGGGCTAGAGACCTACGAGCAGTACTTC. It yields the protein CASSQDGLETYEQYF.

V usage is TRBV6-5 and J usage is TRBJ2-7; D not resolved. The germline CDR1 and CDR2 sequences are MNHEY and SVGAGI. The CDR3 has 12 amino acids. Trimming took off 5 bases at V and 7 bases at J, with 12 bases between the two ends. The CDR3 here is CASSPRMDEQYF. DNA for the CDR3: TGTGCCAGCAGTCCCAGAATGGATGAGCAGTACTTC.

V gene TRBV12-3 or TRBV12-4 combines with J gene TRBJ1-1; 8 positions match TRBD1. The CDR3 contains 15 residues. With V trimmed by 5 bases and J by 1 base, 6 bases remained unmatched. CDR3 DNA sequence: TGTGCCAGCAGTCCGGGACAGGTTCGGAACACTGAAGCTTTCTTT. Its protein product is CASSPGQVRNTEAFF.

The chain recombines TRBV6-2 or TRBV6-3 with TRBJ2-7; D may be TRBD1 (5 bases). The germline CDR1 and CDR2 sequences are MNHEY and SVGEGT. The CDR3 consists of 14 residues. The V end was cut by 0 bases, the J end by 6 bases, with 12 bases between. In nucleotides, the CDR3 is TGTGCCAGCAGTTACTCCGCAGGGCTTCGCGAGCAGTACTTC. This sequence encodes CASSYSAGLREQYF.

V usage is TRBV6-4 and J usage is TRBJ1-2, with D hard to call. This CDR3 is 12 amino acids long. Germline CDR1 MRHNA, CDR2 SNTAGT. V shed 2 bases and J shed 7 bases, with 8 bases lying between them. The CDR3 protein is CASSDGLGGYTF. The CDR3, as DNA: TGTGCCAGCAGTGACGGCCTAGGTGGCTACACCTTC.

In this sample, this clonotype turned up many times. The chain couples TRBV20-1 to TRBJ2-1; D might be TRBD1 or TRBD2, each matching 6 bases. Germline CDR1 and CDR2: DFQATT and SNEGSKA (reference sequence). The CDR3 has 12 residues. V dropped 3 bases and J dropped 6 bases, with 9 bases sitting between them. The CDR3 reads CSAREGGNEQFF. The CDR3 bases are TGCAGTGCTAGGGAGGGGGGCAATGAGCAGTTCTTC.

This clonotype was observed a single time. The chain employs TRBV6-2 or TRBV6-3 and TRBJ1-1; D not resolved. This CDR3 has 13 residues. Germline V gives CDR1 MNHEY, CDR2 SVGEGT. Deletions cut 3 bases from V and 7 bases from J, with 12 bases between. The CDR3 DNA sequence: TGTGCCAGCAGTTATAGTGCCTTGGATGAAGCTTTCTTT. Encoded protein: CASSYSALDEAFF.

This clonotype occurred a few times. The chain has TRBV12-3 or TRBV12-4 and TRBJ2-3; 8 bases align to TRBD2. The CDR3 totals 13 residues. V lost 6 bases to trimming and J lost 13 bases; unmatched junction nucleotides: 12. Here the CDR3 reads CASSPSLSGDEYF. The CDR3 DNA sequence: TGTGCCAGCAGCCCATCCCTTAGCGGGGATGAGTATTTT.

This chain joins TRBV12-3 or TRBV12-4 and TRBJ2-1, with D possibly called TRBD1 or TRBD2 (5 bases each). The CDR3 runs to 14 residues. The V and J ends lost 2 bases and 10 bases respectively, with 15 bases between them. The CDR3 is CASSLTSGLEEQFF. DNA of the CDR3: TGTGCCAGCAGTTTAACTTCGGGGCTCGAGGAGCAGTTCTTC.

Note on this clonotype: One end of the junction is discordant with germline, which a read error may explain. The rearrangement uses TRBV7-9 and TRBJ2-7, with 11 bases matching TRBD2. The CDR3 runs 16 residues. Germline CDR1 SEHNR, CDR2 FQNEAQ (reference sequence). CDR3 in amino acids: CVSSVQLAGGPNEQYF. The CDR3 region has the DNA TGTGTCAGCAGCGTCCAGTTAGCGGGAGGGCCCAACGAGCAGTACTTC.

The chain links TRBV6-5 to TRBJ1-6; D not certain. Trimming removed 4 bases from V and 2 bases from J, with 3 bases in between. In germline, CDR1 is MNHEY, CDR2 SVGAGI. This CDR3 is 13 amino acids long. CDR3 sequence (DNA): TGTGCCAGCAGTTCGACCTATAATTCACCCCTCCACTTT. It translates to CASSSTYNSPLHF.

This chain uses TRBV21-1 with TRBJ1-2; the table calls TRBD1, which could not be checked here. TRBV21-1 is an annotated pseudogene. This CDR3 spans 13 amino acids. CDR3: CASNIQGARGYTF. The CDR3, as DNA: TGTGCCAGCAACATTCAGGGGGCACGAGGCTACACCTTC.

As regards this clonotype: The junction departs from germline at one end; a sequencing error may be responsible. V gene TRBV20-1 combines with J gene TRBJ2-7; 8 nucleotides agree with TRBD2. Germline CDR1 is DFQATT and CDR2 is SNEGSKA (reference sequence). The CDR3 sequence is 15 residues long. CDR3 loop: CSARDPAGGNYEQYF. CDR3 sequence (DNA): TGCAGTGCGAGAGATCCCGCGGGAGGTAACTACGAGCAGTACTTC.